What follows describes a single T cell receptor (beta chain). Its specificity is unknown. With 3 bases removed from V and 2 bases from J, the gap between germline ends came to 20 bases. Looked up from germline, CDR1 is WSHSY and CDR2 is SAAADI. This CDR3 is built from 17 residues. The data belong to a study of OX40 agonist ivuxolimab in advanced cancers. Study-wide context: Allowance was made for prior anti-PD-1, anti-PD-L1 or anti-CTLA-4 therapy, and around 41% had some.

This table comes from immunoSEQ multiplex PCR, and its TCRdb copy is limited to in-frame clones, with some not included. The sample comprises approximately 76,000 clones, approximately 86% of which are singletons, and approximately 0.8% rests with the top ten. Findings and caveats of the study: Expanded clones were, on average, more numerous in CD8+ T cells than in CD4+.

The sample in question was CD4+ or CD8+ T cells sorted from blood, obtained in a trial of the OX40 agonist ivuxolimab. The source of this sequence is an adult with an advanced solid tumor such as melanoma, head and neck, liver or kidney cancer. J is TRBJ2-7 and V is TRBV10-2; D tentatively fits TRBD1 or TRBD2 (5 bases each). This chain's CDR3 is CASSDTSGRGWAYEQYF. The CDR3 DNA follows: TGCGCCAGCAGTGATACTTCAGGGAGAGGCTGGGCCTACGAGCAGTACTTC.